The TCR beta chain described here comes from a study of T cell repertoires in cytomegalovirus infection. On the study more broadly: In the study, CMV epitopes included recently identified HLA-C-restricted and well-studied HLA-B-restricted ones. Public TCR beta signatures marked donors with CMV infection and the matching HLA.

Germline CDR1 reads MNHEY; CDR2 reads SMNVEV (reference sequence). The CDR3 sequence is 14 residues long. The germline V and J ends were trimmed by 5 bases and 6 bases, with 14 bases remaining between them. In the case of this clonotype: The antigen is unknown.

One entry per CDR3 protein results from TCRdb running MiXCR on the reads. In the table there are about 900,000 distinct CDR3 sequences, around 32% of which are singletons. General study results and limits: Identification of carriers of CMV plus the relevant HLA was achieved through cumulative public TCR beta family frequency. HLA-C-restricted CMV-specific TCR beta clonotypes were dominant in the ex vivo response.

The sequence was collected from a human donor in good health (CMV status not recorded). Some clones in this sample may be carry-over from other donors' samples. The sample consisted of cultured CD8+ T cells from PBMCs, taken from culture after CMV antigen stimulation. The chain couples TRBV27 to TRBJ2-1; weak D call: TRBD2 (6 bases). The CDR3 DNA follows: TGTGCCAGCAGTGGGGGGATTAATTTCAATGAGCAGTTCTTC. Translated, it gives CASSGGINFNEQFF.